A single sample gave rise to the 23 T cell receptor beta chains below, sequenced in a study of neurological immune-mediated disorders. TCRdb processed the 5' RACE reads anew with MiXCR; each CDR3 protein has one entry. Of about 59,000 distinct CDR3 sequences in the sample, approximately 4% were seen once. Sequenced input: PBMCs. The receptors here all came from a woman in her twenties or thirties with multiple sclerosis.

This clonotype was found a few times. The chain has TRBV5-4 and TRBJ2-1, with D possibly TRBD2 on 5 matching bases. V was clipped by 1 base and J by 10 bases, with 6 bases between them. Per the germline V gene, CDR1 is SGHNT and CDR2 is YYREEE (reference sequence). The CDR3 covers 11 residues. CDR3 loop: CASSLSGEQFF. CDR3 in DNA: TGTGCCAGCAGCTTGTCGGGAGAGCAGTTCTTC.

This clonotype was picked up many times. The genes are TRBV27 and TRBJ2-3; tentatively, D is TRBD1 (6 bases). From germline, CDR1 is MNHEY and CDR2 SMNVEV (reference sequence). CDR3 size: 14 residues. V lost 1 base and J 4 bases, leaving 9 bases between the germline ends. The CDR3, as DNA: TGTGCCAGCAGTTTATTGGGGGCGCCAGATACGCAGTATTTT. Translated, it gives CASSLLGAPDTQYF.

This clonotype was counted ten times or more. The V call is TRBV20-1, the J call TRBJ2-1; 9 nucleotides match TRBD1. V lost 6 bases and J lost 7; bases outside the gene matches: 7. Germline loops: CDR1 DFQATT, CDR2 SNEGSKA (reference sequence). CDR3 length equals 13 residues. CDR3 DNA: TGCAGTGCAAACAGGGGGCTGGGGAATGAGCAGTTCTTC. This codes for CSANRGLGNEQFF.

This clonotype occurred many times. This chain joins TRBV28 and TRBJ2-4; D gene unclear. The CDR3 sequence is 12 residues long. The germline gives CDR1 MDHEN, CDR2 SYDVKM. Trimming stripped 5 bases from V and 3 bases from J, with 5 bases between. This chain's CDR3 is CASSAIKNIQYF. The CDR3 DNA sequence: TGTGCCAGCAGTGCGATCAAAAACATTCAGTACTTC.

Ten or more counts support this clonotype. This chain uses TRBV2 with TRBJ2-1, with 7 nucleotides matching TRBD2. Germline V gene data show CDR1 as SNHLY and CDR2 as FYNNEI. After removal of 2 bases from V and 3 bases from J, the junction contained 4 bases not matched to a gene. This CDR3 contains 15 residues. As DNA, the CDR3 is TGTGCCAGCAGTGAACGTGGGGGGGTCTACAATGAGCAGTTCTTC. Amino acid sequence: CASSERGGVYNEQFF.

This clonotype was found once. J is TRBJ2-4 and V is TRBV3-1; TRBD2 matches at 12 bases. There are 16 residues in the CDR3. The V gene end was trimmed by 1 base and the J gene end by 15 bases; junction bases not matched to a gene: 13. Germline CDR1 LGHDT, CDR2 YNNKEL (reference sequence). The CDR3 region has the DNA TGTGCCAGCAGCCAAGTGACTAGCGGGAGTGCAGGGATCCGGTACTTC. Residues: CASSQVTSGSAGIRYF.

This clonotype has a count of ten or more. The chain uses TRBV5-1 and TRBJ2-1; tentative D call: TRBD2 (5 bases). The germline gives CDR1 SGHRS, CDR2 YFSETQ. V was trimmed by 0 bases and J by 9 bases, leaving 16 bases between them. This CDR3 region has 15 residues. In DNA, the CDR3 is TGCGCCAGCAGCTTGGAACAAGCGGTACACAGTGAGCAGTTCTTC. Its protein product is CASSLEQAVHSEQFF.

Many counts were recorded for this clonotype. The junction differs from germline at one of its ends, possibly a read error. This chain links TRBV5-1 with TRBJ1-5; D call uncertain. CDR1 and CDR2 (germline): SGHRS, YFSETQ. The CDR3 sequence is 15 residues long. CDR3 nucleotide sequence: TGCGCCAGCAGCTTATTCGGGAATAGCAATCAGCCCCAGAATTTT. Translating gives CASSLFGNSNQPQNF. The full variable domain, its missing parts supplied by reference TRBV5-1 and TRBJ1-5, is KAGVTQTPRYLIKTRGQQVTLSCSPISGHRSVSWYQQTPGQGLQFLFEYFSETQRNKGNFPGRFSGRQFSNSRSEMNVSTLELGDSALYLCASSLFGNSNQPQNFGDGTRLSIL.

This clonotype has ten or more counts. The rearrangement uses TRBV4-2 and TRBJ2-1; D is perhaps TRBD2 (6 bases). This CDR3 comprises 16 residues. V lost 0 bases and J lost 8, with 17 bases in between. CDR1 and CDR2 (germline): LGHNA, YNFKEQ. CDR3 sequence (DNA): TGTGCCAGCAGCCAAGATGGAGGAGGTACTAGCTATGAGCAGTTCTTC. It codes for CASSQDGGGTSYEQFF.

This clonotype has a count of ten or more. For the CDR3, the DNA is TGTGCCAGCAGCCAGCAAGAGACCCAGTACTTC. Protein: CASSQQETQYF. The chain recombines TRBV11-2 with TRBJ2-5; D remains unclear. Trimming cost V 5 bases and J 2 bases, with 3 bases left between them. Germline V lookup: CDR1 SGHAT, CDR2 FQNNGV. This CDR3 has 11 residues.

This clonotype is judged medium-sized. The chain couples TRBV24-1 to TRBJ2-1; D gene uncertain. CDR3 length: 13 residues. Trimming took off 1 base at V and 9 bases at J, with 9 bases between the two ends. The germline gives CDR1 KGHDR, CDR2 SFDVKD. This CDR3 reads CATSDFLQTEQFF. The CDR3 DNA reads as TGTGCCACCAGTGATTTCTTACAGACTGAGCAGTTCTTC.

This clonotype was recorded at least ten times. This chain connects TRBV19 to TRBJ2-7; D might be TRBD2 (6 bases). In germline, CDR1 is LNHDA, CDR2 SQIVND (reference sequence). The CDR3 covers 13 residues. Trimming shortened V by 4 bases and J by 3 bases, and 10 bases separated the two germline ends. DNA of the CDR3: TGTGCCAGTAGTAACCAGGGACTCTACGAGCAGTACTTC. It translates to CASSNQGLYEQYF.

This clonotype was counted many times. The chain employs TRBV20-1 and TRBJ1-5, with D possibly TRBD1 on 5 matching bases. In germline, CDR1 is DFQATT, CDR2 SNEGSKA (reference sequence). Trimming removed 6 bases from V and 3 bases from J, with 18 bases in between. The CDR3 sequence is 15 residues long. The CDR3 spells CSALTGRFPNQPQHF. As DNA, the CDR3 is TGCAGTGCCTTGACGGGACGATTCCCCAATCAGCCCCAGCATTTT.

This clonotype was counted many times. V is TRBV7-8 and J is TRBJ1-1; 10 bases align to TRBD1. V shed 1 base and J 9 bases; nucleotides not matched to a gene: 8. In germline, CDR1 is SGHVS, CDR2 FQNEAQ. This CDR3 is 15 amino acids long. This chain's CDR3 is CASSLGGQGLSKAFF. CDR3 nucleotide sequence: TGTGCCAGCAGCTTAGGGGGACAGGGGTTGTCGAAAGCTTTCTTT. Full variable domain (rest looked up from reference TRBV7-8 and TRBJ1-1): GAGVSQSPRYKVAKRGQDVALRCDPISGHVSLFWYQQALGQGPEFLTYFQNEAQLDKSGLPSDRFFAERPEGSVSTLKIQRTQQEDSAVYLCASSLGGQGLSKAFFGQGTRLTVV.

This clonotype occurred many times. The rearrangement links TRBV20-1 to TRBJ2-2; D possibly corresponds to TRBD2 (5 bases). Germline CDR1 DFQATT, CDR2 SNEGSKA (reference sequence). V was clipped by 2 bases and J by 5 bases, with 15 bases between them. The CDR3 consists of 15 residues. The CDR3 here is CSARPLARSTGELFF. The CDR3 nucleotides are TGCAGTGCTAGACCTCTAGCCCGCTCAACCGGGGAGCTGTTTTTT.

This clonotype has ten or more counts. This chain connects TRBV5-1 to TRBJ2-1; D remains unclear. Germline V gene lookup returns CDR1 SGHRS and CDR2 YFSETQ. Deletions cut 4 bases from V and 0 bases from J, with 5 bases between. The CDR3 extends over 13 amino acids. CDR3 nucleotides: TGCGCCAGCAGCCGGAGCTCCTACAATGAGCAGTTCTTC. This sequence encodes CASSRSSYNEQFF. The full variable domain, completed using reference TRBV5-1 and TRBJ2-1, is KAGVTQTPRYLIKTRGQQVTLSCSPISGHRSVSWYQQTPGQGLQFLFEYFSETQRNKGNFPGRFSGRQFSNSRSEMNVSTLELGDSALYLCASSRSSYNEQFFGPGTRLTVL.

The table lists this clonotype with a few counts. V and J are TRBV20-1 and TRBJ2-3, with TRBD2 identical over 10 bases. Germline V CDR1 and CDR2: DFQATT, SNEGSKA (reference sequence). The CDR3 has 16 amino acids. V gave up 1 base and J gave up 2 bases; unmatched junction bases: 6. CDR3 nucleotide sequence: TGCAGTGCTAGAGCGGTAGCGGGGGGCAACACAGATACGCAGTATTTT. It codes for CSARAVAGGNTDTQYF.

In its sample, this clonotype was seen many times. The chain employs TRBV20-1 and TRBJ2-1, with D possibly TRBD1 on 7 matching bases. The CDR3 has 15 amino acids. The germline V gene encodes CDR1 DFQATT and CDR2 SNEGSKA (reference sequence). The V gene lost 6 bases and the J gene lost 1 base, with 16 bases spanning the gap. CDR3 in amino acids: CSAIDRAGSYNEQFF. In DNA, the CDR3 is TGCAGTGCCATAGACAGGGCGGGGTCCTACAATGAGCAGTTCTTC.

This clonotype was observed many times. This chain uses TRBV20-1 with TRBJ2-3, with D hard to call. The CDR3 has 15 residues. CDR1 is DFQATT, CDR2 SNEGSKA, per germline (reference sequence). V shed 5 bases and J shed 3 bases, with 18 bases lying between them. In DNA, the CDR3 is TGCAGTGCTTTACGGACCGCACCCAGAACAGATACGCAGTATTTT. Encoded protein: CSALRTAPRTDTQYF.

This sequence joins TRBV5-1 and TRBJ1-2; the match to TRBD1 covers 9 bases. V lost 5 bases and J lost 3; bases outside the gene matches: 17. Germline CDR1 SGHRS, CDR2 YFSETQ. This CDR3 contains 18 residues. The DNA for the CDR3 is TGCGCCAGCAGGTCCGGGACAGGGCATCATCCTTCCGACTATGGCTACACCTTC. Protein sequence: CASRSGTGHHPSDYGYTF.

This clonotype was counted ten times or more. CDR3 in amino acids: CASSSRLAGGETQYF. CDR3 in DNA: TGCGCCAGCAGCTCTCGACTAGCGGGAGGGGAGACCCAGTACTTC. This chain connects TRBV5-1 to TRBJ2-5; 14 bases fit TRBD2. This CDR3 has 15 residues. V dropped 3 bases and J dropped 5; count of bases not matched to a gene: 3. Germline CDR1 SGHRS, CDR2 YFSETQ. Using reference TRBV5-1 and TRBJ2-5 for the parts outside the CDR3, the full variable domain is KAGVTQTPRYLIKTRGQQVTLSCSPISGHRSVSWYQQTPGQGLQFLFEYFSETQRNKGNFPGRFSGRQFSNSRSEMNVSTLELGDSALYLCASSSRLAGGETQYFGPGTRLLVL.

For this clonotype: A junction end diverges from the germline sequence, so it may reflect a read error. V is TRBV14 and J is TRBJ1-6; TRBD1 is a possible D gene (6 bases). Germline-derived CDR1 and CDR2 are SGHDN and FVKESK. The CDR3 totals 15 residues. The DNA for the CDR3 is TGTGCCAGCAGCCAAGATCCCGCAGGGGTCTCACCCCTCAACTTT. Its translation: CASSQDPAGVSPLNF.

This clonotype was counted ten times or more. The chain couples TRBV18 to TRBJ1-1; D not resolved. Germline lookup yields CDR1 KGHSH and CDR2 LQKENI. The CDR3 runs to 14 residues. V dropped 4 bases and J dropped 1 base, with 10 bases sitting between them. This CDR3 reads CASSLPGRNTEAFF. The CDR3 DNA follows: TGTGCCAGCTCACTACCCGGCCGGAACACTGAAGCTTTCTTT.